A selection of T cell receptor beta chains follows, all from one sample in a study of T-cell reconstitution after alpha-beta-depleted transplantation in children. One entry per CDR3 protein, called by TCRdb with MiXCR from the PCR reads. The top ten hold about 2.6% of the sample, which has hundreds of thousands of distinct CDR3 sequences, 12% seen once. The sample was PBMCs from the stem cell graft donor, taken from the stem cell graft. Source of these receptors: a human donor who donated a stem cell graft to a child with acute lymphoblastic leukemia. Each CDR3 is given with its conserved first and last residue. The D gene is left open where the match is weak. Clone size appears in some rows only: once, few, many, or a class for an expanded clone.

j_call d_call v_call clone_size cdr3_aa cdr3_nt
TRBJ2-1 TRBD2 TRBV4-3 many CASSQVAGLAGKSYNEQFF TGCGCCAGCAGCCAGGTCGCAGGACTAGCGGGAAAGTCCTACAATGAGCAGTTCTTC
TRBJ1-3 NA TRBV28 many CASSRGVYGNTIYF TGTGCCAGCTCCCGAGGGGTATACGGAAACACCATATATTTT
TRBJ1-6 NA TRBV5-1 many CASSFRSSYNSPLHF TGCGCCAGCAGCTTCAGGAGCTCCTATAATTCACCCCTCCACTTT
TRBJ1-5 NA TRBV30 NA CAWKDSSNQPQHF TGTGCCTGGAAAGACAGTAGCAATCAGCCCCAGCATTTT
TRBJ1-5 NA TRBV2 few CASSFDLVLNQPQHF TGTGCCAGCAGTTTCGACTTAGTTCTCAATCAGCCCCAGCATTTT
TRBJ2-7 NA TRBV3-1 many CASSLWPGVSYEQYF TGTGCCAGCAGCCTATGGCCGGGGGTCTCCTACGAGCAGTACTTC
TRBJ2-1 NA TRBV25-1 many CASSSRSYNEQFF TGTGCCAGCAGTTCCCGTAGCTACAATGAGCAGTTCTTC
TRBJ1-3 NA TRBV12-3/TRBV12-4 many CASYRGILFCGNTIYF TGTGCCAGCTATAGAGGCATCCTTTTTTGTGGAAACACCATATATTTT
TRBJ2-7 NA TRBV25-1 many CASSDPGDRDEQYF TGTGCCAGCAGTGATCCAGGGGATCGTGACGAGCAGTACTTC
TRBJ1-1 NA TRBV5-6 many CAPSLCYTEAFF TGTGCCCCTAGCCTGTGTTACACTGAAGCTTTCTTT
TRBJ2-7 TRBD1 TRBV20-1 many CSASTGGILYEQYF TGCAGTGCTAGTACAGGGGGTATCCTCTACGAGCAGTACTTC
TRBJ1-5 TRBD1 TRBV10-3 NA CATRGDRGRDQPQHF TGTGCCACCCGAGGGGACAGGGGGCGCGATCAGCCCCAGCATTTT
TRBJ2-7 NA TRBV30 many CAWSASSYEQYF TGTGCCTGGAGTGCTTCTAGCTACGAGCAGTACTTC